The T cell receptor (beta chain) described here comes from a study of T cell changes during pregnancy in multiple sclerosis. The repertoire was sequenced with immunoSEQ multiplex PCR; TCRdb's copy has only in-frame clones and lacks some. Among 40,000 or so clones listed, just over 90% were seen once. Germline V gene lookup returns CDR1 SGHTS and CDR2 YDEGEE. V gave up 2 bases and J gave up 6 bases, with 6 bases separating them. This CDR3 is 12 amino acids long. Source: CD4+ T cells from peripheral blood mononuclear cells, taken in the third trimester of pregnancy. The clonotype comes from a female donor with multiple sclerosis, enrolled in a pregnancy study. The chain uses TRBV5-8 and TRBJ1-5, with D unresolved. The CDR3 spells CASSFTSQPQHF. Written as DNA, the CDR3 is TGTGCCAGCAGCTTTACGAGTCAGCCCCAGCATTTT.